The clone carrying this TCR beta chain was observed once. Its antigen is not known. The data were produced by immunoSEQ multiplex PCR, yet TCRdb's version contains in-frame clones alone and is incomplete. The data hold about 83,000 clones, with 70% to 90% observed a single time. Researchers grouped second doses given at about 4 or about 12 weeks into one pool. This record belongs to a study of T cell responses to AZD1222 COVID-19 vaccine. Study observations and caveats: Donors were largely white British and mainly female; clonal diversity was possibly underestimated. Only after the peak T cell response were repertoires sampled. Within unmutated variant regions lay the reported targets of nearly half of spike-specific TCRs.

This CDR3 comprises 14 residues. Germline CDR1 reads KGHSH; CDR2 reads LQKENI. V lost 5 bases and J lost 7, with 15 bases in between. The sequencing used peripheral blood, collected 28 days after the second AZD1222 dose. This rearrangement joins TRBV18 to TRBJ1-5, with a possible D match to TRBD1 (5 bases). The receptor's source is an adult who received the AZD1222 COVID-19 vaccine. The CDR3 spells CASSTDSLGQPQHF. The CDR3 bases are TGTGCCAGCTCAACAGACAGCCTGGGGCAGCCCCAGCATTTT.